This T cell receptor (beta chain) is drawn from a study of T-cell memory formation after mild COVID-19. The 5'RACE method, run with constant-segment primers, produced TCR alpha and TCR beta cDNA libraries (carrying sample barcodes and UMIs). MiXCR, applied by TCRdb to the 5' RACE reads, yields one record per CDR3 protein. The data hold over 400,000 distinct CDR3 sequences, with roughly a quarter observed a single time. About this clonotype itself: Its antigen is as yet unknown.

General study findings and limits: Clones that shrank (day 15 to 85) were balanced CD4/CD8, whereas later expanders leaned CD4+.

Germline CDR1 MNHEY, CDR2 SVGAGI. The germline V and J ends were trimmed by 6 bases and 8 bases, with 13 bases remaining between them. The CDR3 totals 13 residues. Sequencing was carried out using PBMCs or a T cell subset sorted from them (not recorded which). The rearrangement links TRBV6-5 to TRBJ1-4; D unresolved. This receptor was taken from an adult woman who had mild COVID-19 (a few samples of this study predate the infection). Cell type and time point are not known. In DNA form, the CDR3 reads TGTGCCAGCAGAGCCCCGGGTAACGAAAAACTGTTTTTT. This encodes CASRAPGNEKLFF.